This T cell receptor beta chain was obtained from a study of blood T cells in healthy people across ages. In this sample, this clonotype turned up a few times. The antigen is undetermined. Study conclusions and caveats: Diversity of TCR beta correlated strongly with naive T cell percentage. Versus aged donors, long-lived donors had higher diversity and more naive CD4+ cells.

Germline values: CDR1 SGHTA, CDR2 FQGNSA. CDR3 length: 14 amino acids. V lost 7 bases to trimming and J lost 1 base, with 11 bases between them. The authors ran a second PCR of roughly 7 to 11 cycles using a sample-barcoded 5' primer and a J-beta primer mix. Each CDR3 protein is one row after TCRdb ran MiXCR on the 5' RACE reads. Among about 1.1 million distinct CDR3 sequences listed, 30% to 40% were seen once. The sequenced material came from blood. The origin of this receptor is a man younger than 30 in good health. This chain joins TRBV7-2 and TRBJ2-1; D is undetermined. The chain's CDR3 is CASTSPGSYNEQFF. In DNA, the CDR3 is TGTGCCAGCACGAGTCCGGGTTCCTACAATGAGCAGTTCTTC.